These 22 T cell receptor beta chains were sequenced from one sample in a study of T cell responses to AZD1222 COVID-19 vaccine. Method: immunoSEQ multiplex PCR; TCRdb's copy keeps in-frame clones and lacks some. The data hold about 42,000 clones, with around four fifths observed a single time. The starting material was peripheral blood, obtained 28 days after the second AZD1222 dose. Every receptor here comes from an adult who received the AZD1222 COVID-19 vaccine.

The chain links TRBV30 to TRBJ1-2, with a possible D match to TRBD1 (6 bases). V was shortened by 0 bases and J by 4 bases, with 9 bases between the two germline ends. CDR1 and CDR2 (germline): GTSNPN, SVGIG (reference sequence). The CDR3 consists of 13 residues. The CDR3 DNA is TGTGCCTGGAGTGTACTACAGGGCTATGGCTACACCTTC. It codes for CAWSVLQGYGYTF.

This chain links TRBV28 with TRBJ1-6, with unresolved D. V lost 3 bases, J lost 0 bases, and 15 bases lay in between. CDR3 size: 18 residues. Germline-derived CDR1 and CDR2 are MDHEN and SYDVKM. DNA of the CDR3: TGTGCCAGCAGTTTGGTGGCTCAAATGCACTCCTATAATTCACCCCTCCACTTT. This sequence encodes CASSLVAQMHSYNSPLHF.

The chain recombines TRBV5-1 with TRBJ1-4; tentatively, D is TRBD1 (5 bases). CDR3 size: 15 residues. Germline assignment: CDR1 SGHRS and CDR2 YFSETQ. V was trimmed by 5 bases and J by 6 bases, leaving 17 bases between them. CDR3 region: CASRRRGTVDEKLFF. CDR3 coding DNA: TGCGCCAGCAGACGACGGGGGACTGTGGATGAAAAACTGTTTTTT.

The chain carries TRBV5-1 and TRBJ1-2; D might be TRBD1 (6 bases). The CDR3 is made up of 14 amino acids. Germline assignment: CDR1 SGHRS and CDR2 YFSETQ. V dropped 0 bases and J dropped 8 bases, with 14 bases sitting between them. The CDR3 nucleotides read TGCGCCAGCAGCTTGGACGGGGGCCCGGGAGGCTACACCTTC. Amino acids: CASSLDGGPGGYTF.

The rearrangement uses TRBV14 and TRBJ2-1; D not certain. Germline CDR1 reads SGHDN; CDR2 reads FVKESK. Trimming stripped 0 bases from V and 4 bases from J, with 13 bases between. The CDR3 covers 16 residues. CDR3 protein: CASSQEGRIRYNEQFF. The CDR3 DNA follows: TGTGCCAGCAGCCAAGAAGGACGGATCAGATACAATGAGCAGTTCTTC.

V gene TRBV5-6 combines with J gene TRBJ1-5; a possible D gene is TRBD1 (5 bases). The CDR3 length is 14 residues. From germline, CDR1 is SGHDT and CDR2 YYEEEE. Between the trimmed V and J ends, which lost 4 bases and 6 bases, there was a span of 14 bases. Here the CDR3 DNA reads TGTGCCAGCAGCCAGGACGGGACGGGTCAGCCCCAGCATTTT. The encoded protein is CASSQDGTGQPQHF.

The rearrangement joins TRBV6-5 to TRBJ1-1; D gene unclear. Trimming removed 2 bases from V and 0 bases from J, with 13 bases in between. The CDR3 is 16 residues long. CDR1 MNHEY and CDR2 SVGAGI come from the germline V gene. The chain's CDR3 is CASSYTTRSMNTEAFF. The CDR3 bases are TGTGCCAGCAGTTACACCACAAGGAGCATGAACACTGAAGCTTTCTTT.

This clone was seen a few times. V usage is TRBV3-1 (or the pseudogene TRBV3-2) and J usage is TRBJ2-5; 8 nucleotides match TRBD1. Germline V gene lookup returns CDR1 LGHDT and CDR2 YNNKEL (reference sequence). The CDR3 covers 16 residues. Losses at the gene ends were 1 base for V and 5 bases for J; bases not matched to a gene: 9. The CDR3: CASSQGGNRGRETQYF. Here the CDR3 DNA reads TGTGCCAGCAGCCAAGGCGGTAACAGGGGGAGGGAGACCCAGTACTTC.

The CDR3 DNA reads TGTGCCAGCAGCTCCCGGGACAGGGAACAGGAGGAACAAAAACTGTTTTTT. This codes for CASSSRDREQEEQKLFF. The V call is TRBV7-9, the J call TRBJ1-4; 9 bases are a match to TRBD1. CDR1 SEHNR and CDR2 FQNEAQ come from the germline V gene (reference sequence). This CDR3 comprises 17 residues. Trimming took 4 bases from V and 9 from J; bases not matched to a gene: 15.

V gene TRBV6-5 combines with J gene TRBJ1-5, with a possible D match to TRBD1 (6 bases). The CDR3 has 14 amino acids. CDR1 and CDR2 from the germline V gene are MNHEY and SVGAGI. V lost 6 bases, J lost 4 bases, and 13 bases lay in between. The CDR3 region has the DNA TGTGCCAGCAGGCCAGCCGGACAGAATCAGCCCCAGCATTTT. This gives the protein CASRPAGQNQPQHF.

There are a few counts of this clone. V and J are TRBV7-9 and TRBJ1-6, with 8 positions matching TRBD1. The germline V gene has CDR1 SEHNR and CDR2 FQNEAQ (reference sequence). The V and J ends lost 4 bases and 6 bases, in that order; junction bases with no gene match: 5. The length of the CDR3 is 15 residues. CDR3 residues: CASSSGQAINSPLHF. The CDR3 bases are TGTGCCAGCAGCTCGGGACAGGCTATTAATTCACCCCTCCACTTT. Filled out from reference TRBV7-9 and TRBJ1-6, the complete variable domain reads DTGVSQNPRHKITKRGQNVTFRCDPISEHNRLYWYRQTLGQGPEFLTYFQNEAQLEKSRLLSDRFSAERPKGSFSTLEIQRTEQGDSAMYLCASSSGQAINSPLHFGNGTRLTVT.

This chain connects TRBV11-2 to TRBJ2-7; 10 bases line up with TRBD1. Trimming cost V 3 bases and J 1 base; bases outside gene matches: 12. Germline lookup yields CDR1 SGHAT and CDR2 FQNNGV. The CDR3 has 18 amino acids. The CDR3 loop reads CASSFGGGGQGGSYEQYF. The CDR3 DNA follows: TGTGCCAGCAGCTTCGGGGGCGGAGGACAGGGGGGTTCCTACGAGCAGTACTTC.

The V and J genes are TRBV11-3 and TRBJ1-1; 7 positions agree with TRBD1. J gave up 1 base and V 5 bases, and 13 bases lay outside the gene matches. CDR3 length: 17 amino acids. The germline CDR1 and CDR2 sequences are SGHNT and YENEEA. CDR3 sequence: CASSPGGAGLKNTEAFF. Here the CDR3 DNA reads TGTGCCAGCAGCCCAGGGGGGGCAGGGCTCAAGAACACTGAAGCTTTCTTT. Together with reference TRBV11-3 and TRBJ1-1, the CDR3 gives the full variable domain: EAGVVQSPRYKIIEKKQPVAFWCNPISGHNTLYWYLQNLGQGPELLIRYENEEAVDDSQLPKDRFSAERLKGVDSTLKIQPAELGDSAVYLCASSPGGAGLKNTEAFFGQGTRLTVV.

The J gene is TRBJ2-7, the V gene TRBV18, with 10 bases that match TRBD1. Germline V CDR1 and CDR2: KGHSH, LQKENI. J gave up 4 bases and V 0 bases, and 0 bases lay outside the gene matches. There are 14 residues in the CDR3. This CDR3 reads CASSPPGQGYEQYF. The DNA for the CDR3 is TGTGCCAGCTCACCACCGGGACAGGGGTACGAGCAGTACTTC.

The chain is built from TRBV27 and TRBJ2-1; D is unclear. V lost 3 bases to trimming and J lost 5 bases, with 5 bases between them. Germline loops: CDR1 MNHEY, CDR2 SMNVEV (reference sequence). The CDR3 spans 12 residues. The CDR3 DNA is TGTGCCAGCAGTTTTGCCAACAATGAGCAGTTCTTC. It specifies CASSFANNEQFF.

This clone was found once. The chain combines TRBV30 with TRBJ1-5, with D possibly being TRBD1 (5 bases). Trimming removed 1 base from V and 3 bases from J, with 7 bases in between. CDR1 and CDR2 from the germline V gene are GTSNPN and SVGIG (reference sequence). The CDR3 covers 13 residues. CDR3 sequence (DNA): TGTGCCTGGAGTGAGACAGACAATCAGCCCCAGCATTTT. Its protein product is CAWSETDNQPQHF.

CDR3 sequence reads: CASSLMGGDEQYF. Written as DNA, the CDR3 is TGTGCCAGCAGCTTGATGGGGGGCGACGAGCAGTACTTC. The rearrangement links TRBV5-4 to TRBJ2-7; perhaps D is TRBD1 or TRBD2 (6 bases each). CDR3 length: 13 amino acids. Germline V gene sequence: CDR1 SGHNT, CDR2 YYREEE (reference sequence). Deletions cut 1 base from V and 5 bases from J, with 10 bases between.

There are a few counts of this clone. V and J are TRBV5-1 and TRBJ1-1, with D perhaps TRBD1 (6 bases). The V and J ends lost 0 bases and 3 bases respectively, with 15 bases between them. Germline CDR1 SGHRS, CDR2 YFSETQ. The CDR3 sequence is 16 residues long. The CDR3 sequence is CASSLEGRGWDTEAFF. The DNA of the CDR3 is TGCGCCAGCAGCTTGGAAGGCAGGGGATGGGACACTGAAGCTTTCTTT.

The chain employs TRBV5-1 and TRBJ2-5; the D gene is possibly TRBD2 (5 bases). CDR1 and CDR2 from the germline V gene are SGHRS and YFSETQ. The CDR3 contains 14 residues. Trimming pared 5 bases from V and 2 bases from J, leaving 13 bases between. The CDR3 here is CASRTRVRQETQYF. CDR3 nucleotide sequence: TGCGCCAGCAGGACGAGGGTTCGACAAGAGACCCAGTACTTC.

This clone was recorded a few times. The genes are TRBV6-5 and TRBJ2-7, with D possibly TRBD1 on 6 matching bases. The V gene lost 6 bases and the J gene lost 6 bases, with 12 bases spanning the gap. The CDR3 spans 12 residues. Germline V lookup: CDR1 MNHEY, CDR2 SVGAGI. The CDR3 DNA reads TGTGCCAGCAGCCTACAGGGAATCGAGCAGTACTTC. Protein: CASSLQGIEQYF.

The chain is built from TRBV19 and TRBJ1-1; D call uncertain. Germline V gene sequence: CDR1 LNHDA, CDR2 SQIVND (reference sequence). The CDR3 totals 15 residues. V lost 6 bases to trimming and J lost 1 base, with 15 bases between them. DNA of the CDR3: TGTGCCAGTAGACCCCGGGCAGGTGGGAACACTGAAGCTTTCTTT. This gives the protein CASRPRAGGNTEAFF.

V usage is TRBV27 and J usage is TRBJ2-2; 7 bases fit TRBD1. V shed 5 bases, J shed 7 bases, and the junction held 4 bases outside the gene matches. Germline V gene data show CDR1 as MNHEY and CDR2 as SMNVEV (reference sequence). The CDR3 loop spans 13 amino acids. The CDR3: CASSPQGLGELFF. The CDR3 DNA reads as TGTGCCAGCAGTCCACAGGGGCTCGGGGAGCTGTTTTTT.